Listed here are 28 T cell receptor beta chains from one sample, sequenced in a study of blood T cell repertoires in COVID-19. Assay: immunoSEQ multiplex PCR; the TCRdb copy retains only in-frame clones and omits some. The table has approximately 180,000 clones, around nine tenths seen once. The material sequenced was peripheral blood. The origin of the receptors is a woman in her seventies with COVID-19, enrolled during active disease.

This chain links TRBV6-2 or TRBV6-3 with TRBJ2-1, with D perhaps TRBD1 (6 bases). The CDR3 totals 13 residues. Trimming left V 6 bases short and J 4 bases short, with 10 bases between. Germline CDR1 reads MNHEY; CDR2 reads SVGEGT. The CDR3 nucleotides read TGTGCCAGCAGCAACAGGGTATACAATGAGCAGTTCTTC. Translating it yields CASSNRVYNEQFF.

The J gene is TRBJ2-3, the V gene TRBV7-9, with 9 bases that match TRBD2. The CDR3 has 13 residues. From germline, CDR1 is SEHNR and CDR2 FQNEAQ (reference sequence). J lost 7 bases, V lost 5 bases, and 4 bases had no gene match. In DNA form, the CDR3 reads TGTGCCAGCAGCAAGACTAGCGGCTATACGCAGTATTTT. Protein product: CASSKTSGYTQYF.

The sample holds one count of this clone. V gene TRBV2 combines with J gene TRBJ2-3, with D possibly TRBD1 on 6 matching bases. This CDR3 has 13 residues. Trimming cost V 5 bases and J 7 bases, with 13 bases left between them. Germline V gene lookup returns CDR1 SNHLY and CDR2 FYNNEI. The CDR3 spells CASSPSWGHTQYF. DNA of the CDR3: TGTGCCAGCAGTCCCTCATGGGGGCATACGCAGTATTTT.

This chain joins TRBV4-3 and TRBJ1-6; D uncertain. Germline values: CDR1 LGHNA, CDR2 YSLEER. V lost 0 bases, J lost 7 bases, and 10 bases lay in between. This CDR3 is built from 15 residues. The CDR3 sequence: CASSQESGGNSPLHF. The CDR3 region has the DNA TGCGCCAGCAGCCAAGAATCAGGCGGGAATTCACCCCTCCACTTT.

The chain joins TRBV19 to TRBJ2-5; TRBD2 matches at 8 bases. Germline V CDR1 and CDR2: LNHDA, SQIVND (reference sequence). CDR3 size: 16 residues. V gave up 4 bases and J gave up 5 bases; unmatched junction bases: 12. CDR3 nucleotides: TGTGCCAGTAGTAGATCTAGAGGGACTAGTGGGGAGACCCAGTACTTC. This encodes CASSRSRGTSGETQYF.

The chain is built from TRBV3-1 (or the pseudogene TRBV3-2) and TRBJ1-1; 7 nucleotides line up with TRBD1. CDR1 LGHDT and CDR2 YNNKEL come from the germline V gene (reference sequence). J gave up 7 bases and V 1 base, and 6 bases lay outside the gene matches. CDR3 length equals 14 residues. DNA for the CDR3: TGTGCCAGCAGCCAAGGAGGAGGGGGCCTTGAAGCTTTCTTT. Translation: CASSQGGGGLEAFF.

V gene TRBV19 combines with J gene TRBJ1-1; D gene unclear. With 3 bases removed from V and 2 bases from J, the gap between germline ends came to 10 bases. CDR1 and CDR2 from the germline V gene are LNHDA and SQIVND (reference sequence). CDR3 length equals 14 residues. CDR3 nucleotides: TGTGCCAGTAGTATGGCCAGGATAAACACTGAAGCTTTCTTT. Protein sequence: CASSMARINTEAFF.

This clone was counted a few times. J is TRBJ1-2 and V is TRBV28, with D tentatively TRBD1 (5 bases). The germline CDR1 and CDR2 sequences are MDHEN and SYDVKM. V lost 7 bases, J lost 5 bases, and 20 bases lay in between. This CDR3 spans 15 amino acids. CDR3 region: CASTFSGGRRYGYTF. For the CDR3, the DNA is TGTGCCAGCACCTTTTCGGGGGGTCGGCGATATGGCTACACCTTC.

This clone was found a few times. This chain connects TRBV4-3 to TRBJ1-1, with D unclear. V was shortened by 0 bases and J by 4 bases, with 12 bases between the two germline ends. The CDR3 has 15 amino acids. Germline CDR1 reads LGHNA; CDR2 reads YSLEER. CDR3 coding DNA: TGCGCCAGCAGCCAAGAAGGGTATGGGAGCACTGAAGCTTTCTTT. Translating gives CASSQEGYGSTEAFF.

The rearrangement uses TRBV3-1 (or the pseudogene TRBV3-2) and TRBJ2-7; a weak D match, TRBD2 (5 bases). The CDR3 spans 14 residues. Per the germline V gene, CDR1 is LGHDT and CDR2 is YNNKEL (reference sequence). Trimming cost V 3 bases and J 7 bases, with 16 bases left between them. Here the CDR3 reads CASSQRGGAWEQYF. The CDR3 bases are TGTGCCAGCAGCCAGCGCGGAGGCGCCTGGGAGCAGTACTTC.

Here the CDR3 reads CASSPLRQLHSYNSPLHF. The CDR3, as DNA: TGTGCCAGCTCACCTCTTCGACAGCTCCACTCCTATAATTCACCCCTCCACTTT. This chain connects TRBV18 to TRBJ1-6; a weak D match, TRBD1 (5 bases). V was trimmed by 3 bases and J by 0 bases, leaving 15 bases between them. The CDR3 loop spans 18 amino acids. Germline assignment: CDR1 KGHSH and CDR2 LQKENI. Using reference TRBV18 and TRBJ1-6 for the parts outside the CDR3, the full variable domain is NAGVMQNPRHLVRRRGQEARLRCSPMKGHSHVYWYRQLPEEGLKFMVYLQKENIIDESGMPKERFSAEFPKEGPSILRIQQVVRGDSAAYFCASSPLRQLHSYNSPLHFGNGTRLTVT.

J is TRBJ2-5 and V is TRBV5-3; 9 bases fit TRBD1. TRBV5-3 is sorted into the ORF group, with uncertain function. The CDR3 has 15 amino acids. Unmatched junction bases numbered 5, after V lost 4 bases and J lost 1 base. Written as DNA, the CDR3 is TGTGCCAGAAGCGAATCGGACAGGGGCCAAGAGACCCAGTACTTC. Protein sequence: CARSESDRGQETQYF.

V gene TRBV19 combines with J gene TRBJ1-5, with D hard to call. The CDR3 sequence is 15 residues long. Germline V gives CDR1 LNHDA, CDR2 SQIVND (reference sequence). V was clipped by 3 bases and J by 0 bases, with 9 bases between them. CDR3 residues: CASSMIADSNQPQHF. CDR3 DNA sequence: TGTGCCAGTAGTATGATTGCAGATAGCAATCAGCCCCAGCATTTT.

CDR3 nucleotides: TGTGCCAGCTCGCCGCAGGGGGCGCGGGATCAGCCCCAGCATTTT. Residues: CASSPQGARDQPQHF. The chain couples TRBV18 to TRBJ1-5, with 8 bases that match TRBD1. V was clipped by 6 bases and J by 5 bases; unmatched bases: 9. The CDR3 is made up of 15 amino acids. Germline V gene sequence: CDR1 KGHSH, CDR2 LQKENI. Variable domain in full (rest from reference TRBV18 and TRBJ1-5): NAGVMQNPRHLVRRRGQEARLRCSPMKGHSHVYWYRQLPEEGLKFMVYLQKENIIDESGMPKERFSAEFPKEGPSILRIQQVVRGDSAAYFCASSPQGARDQPQHFGDGTRLSIL.

The chain is built from TRBV5-1 and TRBJ2-7; 11 positions match TRBD2. The CDR3 consists of 15 residues. The V gene end was trimmed by 4 bases and the J gene end by 3 bases; junction bases not matched to a gene: 6. CDR1 and CDR2 from the germline V gene are SGHRS and YFSETQ. The CDR3 loop reads CASSIGTSGNYEQYF. Here the CDR3 DNA reads TGCGCCAGCAGCATTGGGACTAGCGGAAACTACGAGCAGTACTTC.

This clone was seen more than once but under ten times. The rearrangement joins TRBV7-9 to TRBJ2-1; 8 bases fit TRBD2. From germline, CDR1 is SEHNR and CDR2 FQNEAQ (reference sequence). V was clipped by 1 base and J by 1 base; unmatched bases: 6. This CDR3 comprises 17 residues. The CDR3 region has the DNA TGTGCCAGCAGCTTAGGAGCGGGAGAAGTTTCCTACAATGAGCAGTTCTTC. Translation gives CASSLGAGEVSYNEQFF. The variable domain in full, with the rest retrieved from reference TRBV7-9 and TRBJ2-1, is DTGVSQNPRHKITKRGQNVTFRCDPISEHNRLYWYRQTLGQGPEFLTYFQNEAQLEKSRLLSDRFSAERPKGSFSTLEIQRTEQGDSAMYLCASSLGAGEVSYNEQFFGPGTRLTVL.

The rearrangement links TRBV6-6 to TRBJ2-7, with 10 nucleotides matching TRBD2. The CDR3 is made up of 15 amino acids. Trimming removed 5 bases from V and 0 bases from J; junction bases left unmatched: 4. Per germline, CDR1 MNHNY and CDR2 SVGAGI (reference sequence). As DNA, the CDR3 is TGTGCCAGCAGTGGACTAGCGGTCGTCTCCTACGAGCAGTACTTC. Its protein product is CASSGLAVVSYEQYF.

This clone was counted once. The chain has TRBV28 and TRBJ1-2; D is unresolved. CDR1 and CDR2 from the germline V gene are MDHEN and SYDVKM. The V end lost 2 bases, the J end lost 4 bases, and 17 bases lay between the germline ends. CDR3 length: 16 residues. This CDR3 reads CASSLALNAPGYGYTF. CDR3 DNA sequence: TGTGCCAGCAGTTTAGCGCTTAACGCCCCGGGCTATGGCTACACCTTC.

CDR3 sequence reads: CASSPLTDRHKQYF. CDR3 bases: TGTGCCAGCAGTCCACTCACAGACAGGCATAAGCAGTACTTC. The chain uses TRBV27 and TRBJ2-7; perhaps TRBD1 as D (6 bases). Per the germline V gene, CDR1 is MNHEY and CDR2 is SMNVEV (reference sequence). Trimming cost V 5 bases and J 8 bases, with 19 bases left between them. CDR3 length equals 14 residues.

The chain employs TRBV15 and TRBJ1-2, with 8 bases matching TRBD1. CDR1 and CDR2 from the germline V gene are LNHNV and YYDKDF (reference sequence). This CDR3 is 15 amino acids long. With V trimmed by 4 bases and J by 2 bases, 6 bases remained unmatched. CDR3 residues: CATSTDRGGNYGYTF. Here the CDR3 DNA reads TGTGCCACCAGCACCGACAGGGGCGGAAACTATGGCTACACCTTC.

This clone was found once. This chain connects TRBV5-1 to TRBJ2-7; tentative D call: TRBD2 (5 bases). V lost 5 bases, J lost 3 bases, and 12 bases lay in between. Germline CDR1 reads SGHRS; CDR2 reads YFSETQ. The CDR3 has 13 amino acids. The DNA of the CDR3 is TGCGCCAGCAGATCCTCTAGCAGCTACGAGCAGTACTTC. Translation: CASRSSSSYEQYF. Full variable domain (missing parts from reference TRBV5-1 and TRBJ2-7): KAGVTQTPRYLIKTRGQQVTLSCSPISGHRSVSWYQQTPGQGLQFLFEYFSETQRNKGNFPGRFSGRQFSNSRSEMNVSTLELGDSALYLCASRSSSSYEQYFGPGTRLTVT.

The chain recombines TRBV18 with TRBJ1-1; TRBD1 is a possible D gene (5 bases). Germline V lookup: CDR1 KGHSH, CDR2 LQKENI. The CDR3 has 14 amino acids. The V and J ends lost 3 bases and 3 bases respectively, with 11 bases between them. CDR3 region: CASSPRVGDTEAFF. In DNA form, the CDR3 reads TGTGCCAGCTCACCCAGGGTAGGGGACACTGAAGCTTTCTTT.

V usage is TRBV27 and J usage is TRBJ2-1; TRBD2 matches 11 bases. Germline CDR1 is MNHEY and CDR2 is SMNVEV (reference sequence). The CDR3 totals 16 residues. V gave up 2 bases and J gave up 1 base; unmatched junction bases: 1. In DNA, the CDR3 is TGTGCCAGCAGTTTACTAGCGGGAGGATCCTACAATGAGCAGTTCTTC. Amino acids: CASSLLAGGSYNEQFF.

This chain connects TRBV7-6 to TRBJ2-5; D perhaps matches TRBD2 (6 bases). V lost 2 bases, J lost 5 bases, and 21 bases lay in between. CDR1 is SGHVS, CDR2 FNYEAQ, per germline. This CDR3 region has 17 residues. The CDR3 sequence is CASSLSVSAGSLETQYF. Written as DNA, the CDR3 is TGTGCCAGCAGCTTATCGGTTAGCGCGGGGTCCTTGGAGACCCAGTACTTC.

The chain uses TRBV11-3 and TRBJ1-5, with D hard to call. The CDR3 is 13 amino acids. Germline V lookup: CDR1 SGHNT, CDR2 YENEEA. The V end was cut by 5 bases, the J end by 7 bases, with 12 bases between. The CDR3 spells CASSRNAGQPQHF. As DNA, the CDR3 is TGTGCCAGCAGCCGAAACGCCGGGCAGCCCCAGCATTTT.

This sequence joins TRBV18 and TRBJ1-5, with D maybe TRBD1 (6 bases). Trimming took 2 bases from V and 2 from J, leaving 10 bases between them. Germline CDR1 KGHSH, CDR2 LQKENI. The length of the CDR3 is 15 residues. This chain's CDR3 is CASSPSGDGNQPQHF. Written as DNA, the CDR3 is TGTGCCAGCTCACCATCAGGGGATGGCAATCAGCCCCAGCATTTT.

A few counts support this clone. The chain joins TRBV7-3 to TRBJ2-1; weak D call: TRBD2 (5 bases). From germline, CDR1 is SGHTA and CDR2 FQGTGA. The CDR3 contains 15 residues. The V end was cut by 4 bases, the J end by 0 bases, with 10 bases between. The CDR3 here is CASSWTGSSYNEQFF. The CDR3 DNA is TGTGCCAGCAGCTGGACTGGGAGCTCCTACAATGAGCAGTTCTTC.

The genes are TRBV2 and TRBJ2-3; TRBD2 is a possible D gene (7 bases). CDR1 SNHLY and CDR2 FYNNEI come from the germline V gene. Trimming cost V 6 bases and J 3 bases, with 16 bases left between them. The CDR3 has 15 residues. CDR3 nucleotide sequence: TGTGCCAGCAGCCCACAGGGAGCGGGGACAGATACGCAGTATTTT. Translating gives CASSPQGAGTDTQYF.